This T cell receptor beta chain stems from a study of T cell repertoires in cytomegalovirus infection. This clonotype was recorded many times. TCRdb reanalysed the reads using MiXCR and keeps one entry per CDR3 protein. The sample lists roughly 310,000 distinct CDR3 sequences, 15% to 20% occurring once. Sequencing was carried out using PBMCs. The receptor was isolated from a human donor in good health (CMV status not recorded). Some clones in this sample may be carry-over from other donors' samples.

Written as DNA, the CDR3 is TGCAGTGCTAGAGATTGGGGTAATCAGCCCCAGCATTTT. It encodes CSARDWGNQPQHF. The chain recombines TRBV20-1 with TRBJ1-5, with unresolved D. The germline V and J ends were trimmed by 0 bases and 4 bases, with 7 bases remaining between them. CDR3 length: 13 amino acids. Germline V CDR1 and CDR2: DFQATT, SNEGSKA (reference sequence).